The 4 T cell receptor beta chains below were found in one sample sequenced in a study of T cell responses to AZD1222 COVID-19 vaccine. The assay was immunoSEQ multiplex PCR, and TCRdb's table has in-frame clones only and misses some. Of 8,000 to 9,000 clones listed, 70% to 90% are singletons. Sequenced material: peripheral blood, taken 28 days after the second AZD1222 dose. Every receptor here comes from an adult who received the AZD1222 COVID-19 vaccine.

V gene TRBV6-5 combines with J gene TRBJ2-2, with D possibly being TRBD2 (5 bases). Germline-derived CDR1 and CDR2 are MNHEY and SVGAGI. The CDR3 loop spans 14 amino acids. Trimming removed 6 bases from V and 3 bases from J, with 11 bases in between. The chain's CDR3 is CASRGWEYTGELFF. CDR3 DNA sequence: TGTGCCAGCAGGGGCTGGGAGTACACCGGGGAGCTGTTTTTT.

The chain employs TRBV2 and TRBJ2-3; 9 bases match TRBD2. V gave up 5 bases and J gave up 1 base; unmatched junction bases: 7. The length of the CDR3 is 16 residues. Per the germline V gene, CDR1 is SNHLY and CDR2 is FYNNEI. CDR3 in DNA: TGTGCCAGCAGTTGGTTAGCGGGAGACGGCACAGATACGCAGTATTTT. Translating gives CASSWLAGDGTDTQYF. The full variable domain, rest sourced from reference TRBV2 and TRBJ2-3, is EPEVTQTPSHQVTQMGQEVILRCVPISNHLYFYWYRQILGQKVEFLVSFYNNEISEKSEIFDDQFSVERPDGSNFTLKIRSTKLEDSAMYFCASSWLAGDGTDTQYFGPGTRLTVL.

This chain joins TRBV7-9 and TRBJ1-1, with D maybe TRBD1 (6 bases). V lost 5 bases to trimming and J lost 2 bases, with 15 bases between them. The CDR3 runs 15 residues. Germline CDR1 is SEHNR and CDR2 is FQNEAQ (reference sequence). The CDR3 reads CASSPRSQGNTEAFF. In DNA form, the CDR3 reads TGTGCCAGCAGCCCCCGGTCACAGGGAAACACTGAAGCTTTCTTT.

V gene TRBV19 combines with J gene TRBJ1-1, with a tentative D call TRBD1 (5 bases). The CDR3 spans 15 residues. Per germline, CDR1 LNHDA and CDR2 SQIVND (reference sequence). V shed 7 bases and J shed 0 bases, with 15 bases lying between them. CDR3 bases: TGTGCCAGTATCCACAGGCAGGATTTGAACACTGAAGCTTTCTTT. As protein: CASIHRQDLNTEAFF.